This paragraph covers one TCR beta chain sequence. This clonotype has only one observation. It lacks a known antigen. Base qualities are not at hand, and no much larger clone is one base apart. One read alone is weak evidence. Library prep was done by PCR. TCR sequencing of DNA from cultured CD4+ T cells used the Oncomine TCR Beta short-read assay at the Johns Hopkins FTIC core. The QIAamp micro DNA kit was used to extract genomic DNA from the cultured CD4+ T cells. Oncomine TCR Beta libraries from cultured CD4+ T cells were pooled using unique dual indexes and sequenced on an Illumina iSeq 100. As for how the authors treated the data: Non-productive sequences were removed, and CDR3s that did not start with C, did not end with F or W, or were shorter than 7 amino acids were discarded. The MANAFEST web application was used to identify antigen-specific clonotypes by comparing peptide-stimulated wells against reference wells and other culture wells. To be called positive, a clone needed an FDR below 0.05, an odds ratio above 5, and a productive frequency above 0.1% in at least two of three replicate wells. Cross-reactive clonotypes were defined as significantly expanded in both SARS-CoV-2 spike wells and at least one common cold coronavirus spike condition. CDR3 homology was assessed with Levenshtein distances (stringdist) and unrooted phylogenetic trees (ape) in R version 3.6.1. TCRdb redid the processing of the public reads, applying fastp at Q25 and MiXCR, and retained in-frame beta chains. Rows matching on CDR3 protein sequence are summarized as one entry with the most common DNA and genes. The V and J calls come from TCRdb's annotation, not from the publication. The sample includes about 14,000 distinct CDR3 sequences, with around two fifths observed a single time. Together, the top ten hold around 15% of the sample.

This entry is derived from a study of vaccination and CD4 T cells after COVID-19 (dated by TCRdb to 2022 to 2024). In the study overall: Convalescent patients had a positive SARS-CoV-2 result on nasal swab PCR, and of these patients, several had mild disease and one had severe disease. The convalescent cohort comprised six males and four females, including two Hispanic individuals, seven Caucasians, two Asians and one multiracial person. Participants got two doses of the Pfizer-BioNTech BNT162b2 vaccine (n=8) or two doses of the Moderna mRNA-1273 vaccine (n=2). Post-COVID blood samples from convalescent patients were collected a median of 101 days after diagnosis, with a range of roughly 35 to 161 days. The time from the second vaccine dose to post-vaccine blood sampling had a median of approximately 72 days and ranged from about 12 to 250 days. Culture stimuli were overlapping spike peptide pools from SARS-CoV-2 and from the common cold coronaviruses HCoV-NL63, HCoV-OC43 and HCoV-229E. Control cultures used a CEFX viral epitope pool as positive control, an HIV-1 Nef peptide pool as negative control, or no peptide. In around ten COVID-19 convalescent patients and a handful of infection-naive healthy vaccine recipients, the spike-specific CD4+ TCR repertoire before mRNA vaccination was compared with the repertoire after mRNA vaccination.

Trimming costs V 7 bases and J 7 bases, and their ends lie 17 bases apart. Inclusive of the bounding cysteine and phenylalanine, the CDR3 is 13 residues long. Left in the record is the CDR3 DNA by itself, 39 bases read in frame from the first base. CDR1 and CDR2, per the germline V gene, are SGHVS and FNYEAQ. On the study overall, not on this receptor specifically: In convalescent patients, nearly all vaccine-specific clones (304 of 307) were found to be mono-reactive for SARS-CoV-2 spike rather than cross-reactive with common cold coronaviruses. The median count of SARS-CoV-2-reactive clonotypes went up from around 23 after infection to roughly 38 after vaccination, although the change was not significant. In convalescent patients, a median 86.3% of post-vaccine SARS-CoV-2-reactive clones were detected only after vaccination, and vaccine-specific priming was suggested by this finding. Relatively few convalescent patients were included in the study, and early timepoints after natural infection were not analyzed.

Taken with the paper, the label for treatment or condition translates to: approximately 10-day PBMC culture with coronavirus spike peptide pools or control peptides (ViraFEST assay). The ViraFEST assay, used in the study, expanded antigen-specific T cells with peptide pools and then identified the expanded clonotypes through TCR sequencing. Positive SARS-CoV-2 PCR tests in the convalescent patients dated from March to December 2020, before Alpha, Beta and Delta variants emerged in the United States. Fewer than 2.5 million PBMCs per well were cultured in IMDM with 5% human AB serum and roughly 9.3 IU/ml IL-2, plus 10 ug/ml peptide pools. Half of the culture medium was replaced with fresh IL-2-containing medium on days 3 and 7. After 10 to 11 days of culture, CD4+ T cells were isolated by negative selection with the EasySep CD4+ T cell isolation kit. Ficoll-Paque Plus gradient centrifugation was used to isolate PBMCs from whole blood, and the isolated PBMCs were then either used fresh or cryopreserved at -140C. Triplicate wells were generally used for each culture condition.

This clonotype was obtained from a human donor who had recovered from COVID-19. The sample taken for sequencing was CD4+ T cells from blood, cultured in vitro. The V and J segments used are TRBV7-6 and TRBJ2-7; a tentative D call is TRBD2 (5 bases match). The nucleotide sequence reads as follows: TGTGCCAGCAACATCTACGGAGGCGAGGAGCAGTACTTC. It specifies CASNIYGGEEQYF.